This passage covers 4 T cell receptor beta chains from one sample sequenced in a study of patients and donors after allogeneic stem cell transplantation. TCRdb re-analysed the RT-PCR reads in MiXCR, keeping a single row per CDR3 protein. The table includes roughly 200,000 distinct CDR3 sequences, about 37% detected once. Source material: blood, either unsorted or a sorted T cell fraction (not recorded which). All receptors derive from a human donor who was either an allogeneic HSCT recipient or a stem cell or donor lymphocyte infusion donor (not recorded which). It is not recorded whose cells these are; they may come from a transplant donor.

J is TRBJ2-1 and V is TRBV12-3 or TRBV12-4; 9 positions match TRBD1. With V trimmed by 0 bases and J by 9 bases, 15 bases remained unmatched. This CDR3 comprises 18 residues. CDR3 nucleotides: TGTGCCAGCAGTTTAGCAACATCGATACGACAGGGGGAGGTTGAGCAGTTCTTC. This translates into CASSLATSIRQGEVEQFF.

This clonotype came up once. The V and J genes are TRBV9 and TRBJ1-1; 8 bases are shared with TRBD1. The CDR3 spans 17 residues. The V segment lost 2 bases and the J segment 4 bases; nucleotides outside the gene matches: 13. Germline CDR1 SGDLS, CDR2 YYNGEE. CDR3 residues: CASSVRDRLWRSTEAFF. The CDR3 DNA follows: TGTGCCAGCAGCGTCCGGGACAGGTTGTGGAGGAGCACTGAAGCTTTCTTT.

A few counts support this clonotype. DNA of the CDR3: TGCGCCAGCAGCCAAGCTGGGACAGGGTGGGATGAAAAACTGTTTTTT. Its translation is CASSQAGTGWDEKLFF. The genes are TRBV4-1 and TRBJ1-4, with 9 bases lining up with TRBD1. Trimming cost V 1 base and J 6 bases; bases outside gene matches: 6. CDR3 length equals 16 residues. From germline, CDR1 is MGHRA and CDR2 YSYEKL.

This clonotype occurred a few times. J is TRBJ1-3 and V is TRBV7-9, with D tentatively TRBD1 (5 bases). The germline V gene has CDR1 SEHNR and CDR2 FQNEAQ (reference sequence). The CDR3 is made up of 13 amino acids. The V end was cut by 0 bases, the J end by 7 bases, with 7 bases between. CDR3 bases: TGTGCCAGCAGCTTAGCCAGGGCGAACACCATATATTTT. Encoded protein: CASSLARANTIYF.